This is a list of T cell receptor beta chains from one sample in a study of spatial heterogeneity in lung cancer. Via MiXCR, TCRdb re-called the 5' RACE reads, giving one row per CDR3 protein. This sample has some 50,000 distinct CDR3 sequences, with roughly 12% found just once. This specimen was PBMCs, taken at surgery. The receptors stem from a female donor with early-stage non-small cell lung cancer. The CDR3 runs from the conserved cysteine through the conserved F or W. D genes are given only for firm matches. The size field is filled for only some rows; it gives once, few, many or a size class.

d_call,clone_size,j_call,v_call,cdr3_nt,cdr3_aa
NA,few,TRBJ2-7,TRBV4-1,TGCGCCAGCAGCCGAACTGACAGTGGCTCCTACGAGCAGTACTTC,CASSRTDSGSYEQYF
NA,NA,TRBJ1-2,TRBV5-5,TGTGCCAGCAGCTTGGAACCCGCCTATGGCTACACCTTC,CASSLEPAYGYTF
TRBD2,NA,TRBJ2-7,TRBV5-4,TGTGCCAGCAGCTTGGCCGGGGGGACCTACGAGCAGTACTTC,CASSLAGGTYEQYF
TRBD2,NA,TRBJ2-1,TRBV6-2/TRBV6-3,TGTGCCAGCAGTTCACTCCCTAGCGGGGGAACCAATGAGCAGTTCTTC,CASSSLPSGGTNEQFF
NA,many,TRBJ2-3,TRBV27,TGTGCCAGCATACACAGGTCAGGTACGCAGTATTTT,CASIHRSGTQYF
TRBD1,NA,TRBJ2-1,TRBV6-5,TGTGCCAGCAGTTACCTCAGGACAGGGGGGGGCAATGAGCAGTTCTTC,CASSYLRTGGGNEQFF
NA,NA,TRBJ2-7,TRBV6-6,TGTGCCAGCAGTTACGGCTGGGGGGCTTCCTACGAGCAGTACTTC,CASSYGWGASYEQYF
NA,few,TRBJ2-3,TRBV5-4,TGTGCCAGCAGCCCTAGGGTAGAAGATACGCAGTATTTT,CASSPRVEDTQYF
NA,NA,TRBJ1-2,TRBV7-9,TGTGCCAGCAGCTTAAGGGGTGAGGCCTACACCTTC,CASSLRGEAYTF
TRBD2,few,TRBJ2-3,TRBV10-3,TGTGCCCACGGATCGGGGGGGGGCCGGGATACGCAGTATTTT,CAHGSGGGRDTQYF
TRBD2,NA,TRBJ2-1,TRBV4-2,TGTGCCAGCAGCCCCACGGGACTAGTGTTCAATGAGCAGTTCTTC,CASSPTGLVFNEQFF
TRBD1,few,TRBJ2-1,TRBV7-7,TGTGCCAGCAGCTTGGGGACAGGGACCTACAATGAGCAGTTCTTC,CASSLGTGTYNEQFF
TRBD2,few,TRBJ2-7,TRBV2,TGTGCCAGTGTGGCTAGCGGGGTCCCCGAGCAGTACTTC,CASVASGVPEQYF
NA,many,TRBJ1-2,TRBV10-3,TGTGCCATCAGTGATGGTAACTATGGCTACACCTTC,CAISDGNYGYTF
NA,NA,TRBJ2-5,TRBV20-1,TGCAGTGCTAGAGATGCCCAAGAGACCCAGTACTTC,CSARDAQETQYF
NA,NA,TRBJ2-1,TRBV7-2,TGTGCCAGCAGCTACCTATACAATGAGCAGTTCTTC,CASSYLYNEQFF
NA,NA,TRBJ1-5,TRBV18,TGTGCCAGCTCACTCGGCCACAGGGAGACCCCCAATCAGCCCCAGCATTTT,CASSLGHRETPNQPQHF
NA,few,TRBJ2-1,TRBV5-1,TGCGCCAGCAGCTGGCGACCTCTCTCCTACAATGAGCAGTTCTTC,CASSWRPLSYNEQFF
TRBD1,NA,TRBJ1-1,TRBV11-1,TGTGCCAGCAGCTTAGAGAGGACAGGGGTCGCTTTCTTT,CASSLERTGVAFF
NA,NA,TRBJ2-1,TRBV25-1,TGTGCCAGCAGTCCAAGTGGGGGTGAGCAGTTCTTC,CASSPSGGEQFF
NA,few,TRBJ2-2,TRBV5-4,TGTGCCAGCAGCGCAGCCACCGGGGAGCTGTTTTTT,CASSAATGELFF
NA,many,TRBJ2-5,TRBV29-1,TGCAGCGTTTGTAAAGGACGGTCCGGGGAGACCCAGTACTTC,CSVCKGRSGETQYF
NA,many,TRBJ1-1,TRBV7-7,TGTGCTAGCAGCTCTGGTTTGAACACTGAAGCTTTCTTT,CASSSGLNTEAFF
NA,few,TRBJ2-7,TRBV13,TGTGCCAGCAGCTTAGGTTGGGGAGCTCCGGCCCACTACGAGCAGTACTTC,CASSLGWGAPAHYEQYF
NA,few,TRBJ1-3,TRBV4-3,TGCGCCAGCAGCCAAGATCACAGGCCTTTCTCTGGAAACACCATATATTTT,CASSQDHRPFSGNTIYF
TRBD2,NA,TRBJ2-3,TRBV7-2,TGTGCCAGCAGCCGGAGCGGGGGGGGGGGCACAGATACGCAGTATTTT,CASSRSGGGGTDTQYF
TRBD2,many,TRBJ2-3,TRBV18,TGTGCCAGCTCACGTGGAGGAGCGGGGAGCACAGATACGCAGTATTTT,CASSRGGAGSTDTQYF
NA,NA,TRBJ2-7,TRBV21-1,TGTGCCAGCAGCAAAATGGACCGGGACGGAGCTTCCTACGAGCAGTACTTC,CASSKMDRDGASYEQYF
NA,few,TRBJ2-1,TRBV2,TGTGCCAGCAGTGAAATGGGGGGGGCTATAAATGAGCAGTTCTTC,CASSEMGGAINEQFF
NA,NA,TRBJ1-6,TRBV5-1,TGCGCCAGCAGCTTGGAGGGCACAAGCTCCTCCTATAATTCACCCCTCCACTTT,CASSLEGTSSSYNSPLHF
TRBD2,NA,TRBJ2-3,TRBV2,TGTGCCAGCAGTGAAGGAGCGGGGGGCAACACAGATACGCAGTATTTT,CASSEGAGGNTDTQYF
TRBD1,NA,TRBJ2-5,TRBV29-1,TGCAGCGTTGAAGGGGACAGGGGGCGCGGGGAGACCCAGTACTTC,CSVEGDRGRGETQYF
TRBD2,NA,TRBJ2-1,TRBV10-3,TGTGCCATCAGTGAGACCCTAGCGGGGGCGAATGAGCAGTTCTTC,CAISETLAGANEQFF
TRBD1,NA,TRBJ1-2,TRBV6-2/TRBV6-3,TGTGCCAGCAGTTACACAGGGGAGAACTATGGCTACACCTTC,CASSYTGENYGYTF
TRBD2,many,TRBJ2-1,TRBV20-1,TGCAGTGTTAAACCGCGGGGACTAGCGGGGGGGTTGCAGTTCTTC,CSVKPRGLAGGLQFF
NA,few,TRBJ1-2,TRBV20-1,TGCAGTGCTAGGGCATTGAAGGGTTACACCTTC,CSARALKGYTF
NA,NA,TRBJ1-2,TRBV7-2,TGTGCCAGCAGCCCAGTTTTTCCGGCAGGGGCCTATGGCTACACCTTC,CASSPVFPAGAYGYTF
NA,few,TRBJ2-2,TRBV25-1,TGTGCCAGCAGTGAAAGAGGTGGGACCGGGGAGCTGTTTTTT,CASSERGGTGELFF
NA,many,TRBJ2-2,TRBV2,TGTGCCAGCAGGGCAGTTTCGAACACCGGGGAGCTGTTTTTT,CASRAVSNTGELFF
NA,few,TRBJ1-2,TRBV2,TGTGCCAGCAGGCTGGGGACAACTAACTATGGCTACACCTTC,CASRLGTTNYGYTF
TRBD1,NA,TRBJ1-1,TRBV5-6,TGTGCCAGCAGCTTGATGGCGGGACAGGGGGCCGAGAACACTGAAGCTTTCTTT,CASSLMAGQGAENTEAFF
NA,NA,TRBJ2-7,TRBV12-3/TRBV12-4,TGTGCCAGCAGTCACGACAGGAGATCCTACGAGCAGTACTTC,CASSHDRRSYEQYF
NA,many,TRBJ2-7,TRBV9,TGTGCCAGCAGCCCACCCGGGACCTCAGGGCTCGAGCAGTACTTC,CASSPPGTSGLEQYF
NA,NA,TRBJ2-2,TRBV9,TGTGCCAGCAGCGTTCTGTCCACGAACACCGGGGAGCTGTTTTTT,CASSVLSTNTGELFF
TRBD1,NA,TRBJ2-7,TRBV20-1,TGCAGTGCTACAATCGGGACAGCCTACGAGCAGTACTTC,CSATIGTAYEQYF
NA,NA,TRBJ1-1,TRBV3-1,TGTGCCAGCAGCCAAGATAAGAATTTGGCTTTCTTT,CASSQDKNLAFF
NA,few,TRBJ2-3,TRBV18,TGTGCCAGCTCACCGGGCGTCAGGAAAAACACAGATACGCAGTATTTT,CASSPGVRKNTDTQYF
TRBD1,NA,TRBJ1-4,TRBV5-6,TGTGCCAGCAGGTTCGGGACAGACGATGAAAAACTGTTTTTT,CASRFGTDDEKLFF
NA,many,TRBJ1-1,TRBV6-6,TGTGCCAGCAGTTACCCCCGGCTGCCGGGAATGAACACTGAAGCTTTCTTT,CASSYPRLPGMNTEAFF